This T cell receptor (beta chain) was recovered during a study of technical replicates of blood from a handful of donors. This CDR3 is 17 amino acids long. The V and J ends lost 2 bases and 6 bases, in that order; junction bases with no gene match: 15. Germline V CDR1 and CDR2: MDHEN, SYDVKM. Clones were sequenced by immunoSEQ multiplex PCR, and TCRdb holds only the in-frame ones, with some missing. The table includes 79,000 or so clones, 85% to 95% detected once. This TCR was sampled from a human donor in good health. V is TRBV28 and J is TRBJ2-7; 8 bases agree with TRBD1. Sequencing was performed on T cells isolated from PBMCs. The chain's CDR3 is CASSLIVSDRVVFEQYF. CDR3 nucleotide sequence: TGTGCCAGCAGTTTAATCGTATCGGACAGGGTTGTCTTCGAGCAGTACTTC.